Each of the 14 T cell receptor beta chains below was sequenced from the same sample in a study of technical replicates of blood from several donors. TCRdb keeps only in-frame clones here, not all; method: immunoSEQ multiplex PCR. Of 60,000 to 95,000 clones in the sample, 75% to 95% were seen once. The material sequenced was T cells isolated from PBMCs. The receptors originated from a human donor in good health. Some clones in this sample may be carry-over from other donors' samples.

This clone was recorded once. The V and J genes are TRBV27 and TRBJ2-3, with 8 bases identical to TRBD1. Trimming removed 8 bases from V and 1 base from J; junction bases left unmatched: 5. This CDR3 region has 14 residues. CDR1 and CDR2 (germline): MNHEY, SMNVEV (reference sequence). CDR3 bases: TGTGCCAGCGGAGGGACAGGCGGCACAGATACGCAGTATTTT. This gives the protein CASGGTGGTDTQYF.

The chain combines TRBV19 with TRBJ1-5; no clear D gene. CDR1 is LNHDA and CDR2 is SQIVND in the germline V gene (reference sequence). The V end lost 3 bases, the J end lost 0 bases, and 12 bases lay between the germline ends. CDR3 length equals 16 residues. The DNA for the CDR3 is TGTGCCAGTAGTATTCGGGATTCTTATAGCAATCAGCCCCAGCATTTT. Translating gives CASSIRDSYSNQPQHF.

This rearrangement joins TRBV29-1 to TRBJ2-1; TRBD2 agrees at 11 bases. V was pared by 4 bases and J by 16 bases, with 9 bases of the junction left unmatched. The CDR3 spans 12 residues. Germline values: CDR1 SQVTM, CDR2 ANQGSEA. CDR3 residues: CSVVAGTSGIFF. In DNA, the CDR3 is TGCAGCGTTGTGGCAGGGACTAGCGGTATCTTCTTC.

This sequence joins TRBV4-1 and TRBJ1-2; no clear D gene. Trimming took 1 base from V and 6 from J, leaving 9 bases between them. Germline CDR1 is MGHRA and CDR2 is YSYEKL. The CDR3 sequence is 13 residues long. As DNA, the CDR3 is TGCGCCAGCAGCCAAGTGGCAGGCAATGGCTACACCTTC. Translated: CASSQVAGNGYTF.

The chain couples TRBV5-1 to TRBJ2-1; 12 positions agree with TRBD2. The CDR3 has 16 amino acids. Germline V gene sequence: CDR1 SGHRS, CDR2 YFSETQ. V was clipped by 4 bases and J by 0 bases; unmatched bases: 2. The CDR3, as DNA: TGCGCCAGCAGCCAGACTAGCGGGGGCTCCTACAATGAGCAGTTCTTC. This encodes CASSQTSGGSYNEQFF.

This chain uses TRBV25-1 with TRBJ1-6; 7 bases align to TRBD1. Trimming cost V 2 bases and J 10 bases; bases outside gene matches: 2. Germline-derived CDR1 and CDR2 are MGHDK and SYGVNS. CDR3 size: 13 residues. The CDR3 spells CASSENRGSPLHF. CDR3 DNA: TGTGCCAGCAGTGAAAACAGGGGATCACCCCTCCACTTT.

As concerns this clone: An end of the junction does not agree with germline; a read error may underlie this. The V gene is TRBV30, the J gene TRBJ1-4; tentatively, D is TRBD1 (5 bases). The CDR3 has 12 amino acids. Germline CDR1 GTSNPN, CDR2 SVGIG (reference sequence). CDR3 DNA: TGTGCCTGGGGGGGACCCCGGGACTCACCTATTTTT. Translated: CAWGGPRDSPIF.

CDR3 DNA: TGTGCCAGTATGGGGCAGGGTATCGGCGAGCAGTACTTC. The encoded protein is CASMGQGIGEQYF. The genes are TRBV19 and TRBJ2-7; a possible D gene is TRBD1 (5 bases). The V gene lost 7 bases and the J gene lost 6 bases, with 16 bases spanning the gap. The CDR3 is 13 residues long. In germline, CDR1 is LNHDA, CDR2 SQIVND (reference sequence).

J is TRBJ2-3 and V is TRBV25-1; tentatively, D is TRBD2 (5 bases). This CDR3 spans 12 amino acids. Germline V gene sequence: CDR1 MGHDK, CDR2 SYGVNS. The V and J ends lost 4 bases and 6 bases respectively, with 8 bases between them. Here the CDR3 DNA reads TGTGCCAGCAGTGGTTTAGCGGATACGCAGTATTTT. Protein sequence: CASSGLADTQYF.

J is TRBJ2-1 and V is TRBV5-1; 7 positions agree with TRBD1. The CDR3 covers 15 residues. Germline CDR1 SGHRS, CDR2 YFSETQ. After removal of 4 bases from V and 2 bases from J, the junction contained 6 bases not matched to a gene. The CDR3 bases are TGCGCCAGCAGCCCCGGACAGGCGACCTACAATGAGCAGTTCTTC. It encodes CASSPGQATYNEQFF.

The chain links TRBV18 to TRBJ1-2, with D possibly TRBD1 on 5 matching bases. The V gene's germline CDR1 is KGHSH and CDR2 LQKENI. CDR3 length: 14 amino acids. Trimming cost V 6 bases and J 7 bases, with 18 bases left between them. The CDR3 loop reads CASSPNGGESGYTF. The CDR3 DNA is TGTGCCAGCTCTCCCAACGGGGGGGAGAGTGGCTACACCTTC.

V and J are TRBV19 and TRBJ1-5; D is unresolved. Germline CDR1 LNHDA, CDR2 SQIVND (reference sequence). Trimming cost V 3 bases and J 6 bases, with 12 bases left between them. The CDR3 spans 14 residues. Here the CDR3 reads CASSIKKAAQPQHF. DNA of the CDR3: TGTGCCAGTAGTATCAAGAAGGCGGCTCAGCCCCAGCATTTT.

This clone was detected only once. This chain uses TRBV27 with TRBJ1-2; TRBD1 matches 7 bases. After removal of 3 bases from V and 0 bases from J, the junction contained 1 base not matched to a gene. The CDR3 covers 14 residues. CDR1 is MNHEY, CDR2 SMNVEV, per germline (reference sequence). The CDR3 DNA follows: TGTGCCAGCAGTTTCGACAGGGCTAACTATGGCTACACCTTC. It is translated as CASSFDRANYGYTF.

The CDR3 loop reads CASSESAGSYNSPLHF. The CDR3 nucleotides are TGCGCCAGCAGTGAGTCGGCCGGGTCCTATAATTCACCCCTCCACTTT. The rearrangement joins TRBV10-2 to TRBJ1-6; D gene ambiguous. V shed 0 bases and J shed 1 base, with 7 bases lying between them. CDR1 and CDR2 (germline): WSHSY, SAAADI. This CDR3 spans 16 amino acids.